This T cell receptor beta chain was sequenced during a study of chemoradiotherapy in HPV16-positive cancers. Overall study context: A couple of HPV16-positive patients' cells yielded candidate HPV-specific clones and common motifs. Study-wide results and caveats: During treatment, candidate HPV-specific clones and E7-related motifs expanded in tumor.

Only in-frame clones appear in the TCRdb table, and some are missing; sequencing was by immunoSEQ multiplex PCR. The data show about 8,000 clones, around 80% seen once. In its sample, this clone was seen once. Its antigen is as yet unknown. Trimming took off 1 base at V and 3 bases at J, with 8 bases between the two ends. Per the germline V gene, CDR1 is SGDLS and CDR2 is YYNGEE. This CDR3 comprises 13 residues. The TCR originated in a human donor with HPV-associated anogenital cancer. The sample was taken from a patient who underwent chemoradiotherapy. The rearrangement uses TRBV9 and TRBJ2-7, with D uncertain. The CDR3 nucleotides are TGTGCCAGCAGCGTATCGCAGGACTACGAGCAGTACTTC. Its translation: CASSVSQDYEQYF.